This TCR beta chain was found in a study of blood T cell repertoires in COVID-19. Study details: Specimens from acute and convalescent COVID-19 originated in the United States, Italy and Spain. T cells, B-cell-depleted T cells, or PBMCs supplied cDNA or gDNA.

As handled by the study authors: Amplification with reference gene primers provided the estimates of nucleated cell counts. Generated by immunoSEQ multiplex PCR, the TCRdb table keeps only in-frame clones and is missing some. V and J calls and clone size are those listed in that table; D and trimming were worked out from the DNA. Seen here are over 250,000 clones, around 89% observed once, and the top ten hold under 15%. J gave up 4 bases and V 6 bases, and 2 bases lay outside the gene matches. The CDR3 loop spans 12 amino acids. Germline-derived CDR1 and CDR2 are MDHEN and SYDVKM. The sequence was collected from a woman aged 60-70 years with acute or convalescent COVID-19. Sequencing used peripheral blood. The rearrangement links TRBV28 to TRBJ2-5, with 7 bases identical to TRBD1. Written as DNA, the CDR3 is TGTGCCAGCAGGACAGGGCCAGAGACCCAGTACTTC. This codes for CASRTGPETQYF.